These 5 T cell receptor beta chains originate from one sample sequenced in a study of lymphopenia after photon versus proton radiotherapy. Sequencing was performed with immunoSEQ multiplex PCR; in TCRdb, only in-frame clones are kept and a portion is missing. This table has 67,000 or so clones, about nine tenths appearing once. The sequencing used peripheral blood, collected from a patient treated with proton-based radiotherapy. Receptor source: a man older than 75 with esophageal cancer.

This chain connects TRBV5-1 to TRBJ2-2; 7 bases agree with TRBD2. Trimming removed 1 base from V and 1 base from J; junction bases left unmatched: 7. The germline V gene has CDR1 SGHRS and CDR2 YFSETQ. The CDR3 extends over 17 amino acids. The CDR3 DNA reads TGCGCCAGCAGCTTGAAGGTCGGCGGGAGGAACACCGGGGAGCTGTTTTTT. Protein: CASSLKVGGRNTGELFF. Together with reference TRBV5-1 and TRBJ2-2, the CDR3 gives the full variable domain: KAGVTQTPRYLIKTRGQQVTLSCSPISGHRSVSWYQQTPGQGLQFLFEYFSETQRNKGNFPGRFSGRQFSNSRSEMNVSTLELGDSALYLCASSLKVGGRNTGELFFGEGSRLTVL.

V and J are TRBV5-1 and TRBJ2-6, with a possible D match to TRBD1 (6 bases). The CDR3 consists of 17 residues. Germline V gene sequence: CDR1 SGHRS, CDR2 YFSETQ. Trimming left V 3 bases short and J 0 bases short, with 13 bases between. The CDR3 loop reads CASSWTVISSGANVLTF. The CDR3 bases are TGCGCCAGCAGCTGGACAGTGATTAGCTCTGGGGCCAACGTCCTGACTTTC.

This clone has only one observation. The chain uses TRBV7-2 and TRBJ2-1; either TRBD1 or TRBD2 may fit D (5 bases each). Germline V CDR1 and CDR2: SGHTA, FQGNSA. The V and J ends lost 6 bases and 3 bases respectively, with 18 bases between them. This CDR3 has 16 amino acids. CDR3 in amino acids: CASRFFSGTDYNEQFF. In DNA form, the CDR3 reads TGTGCCAGCAGGTTTTTCTCCGGGACGGACTACAATGAGCAGTTCTTC.

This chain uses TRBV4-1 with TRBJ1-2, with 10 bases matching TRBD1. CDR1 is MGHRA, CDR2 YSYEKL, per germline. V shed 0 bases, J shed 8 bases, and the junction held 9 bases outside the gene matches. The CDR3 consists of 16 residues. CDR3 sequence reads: CASSQERDRGLKGYTF. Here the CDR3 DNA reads TGCGCCAGCAGCCAAGAGAGGGACAGGGGTCTGAAAGGCTACACCTTC.

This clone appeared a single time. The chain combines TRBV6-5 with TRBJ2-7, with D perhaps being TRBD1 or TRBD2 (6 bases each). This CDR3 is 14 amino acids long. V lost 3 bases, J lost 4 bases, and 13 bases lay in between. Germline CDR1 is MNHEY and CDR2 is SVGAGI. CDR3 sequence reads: CASSYGGPGYEQYF. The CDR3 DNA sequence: TGTGCCAGCAGTTATGGGGGGCCGGGATACGAGCAGTACTTC.